This is a list of T cell receptor beta chains from one sample in a study of cytomegalovirus exposure and HLA in healthy donors. Some clones are missing from TCRdb's copy, which holds only in-frame ones; the method was immunoSEQ multiplex PCR. The sample contains approximately 130,000 clones, around 80% of which appear only once. Sequenced: PBMCs. These receptors were taken from a woman between 50 and 59 years old in good health and CMV-seronegative. The CDR3 runs from the conserved cysteine through the conserved F or W. A D gene is named only where the DNA matches it firmly. Size values are once, few and many counts, or a class for expanded clones, and some rows have none.

D gene	clone size	V gene	J gene	CDR3 DNA	CDR3 protein
TRBD2	.	TRBV10-3	TRBJ2-3	TGTGCCGGAGGGACTAGCGGGAGCACAGATACGCAGTATTTT	CAGGTSGSTDTQYF
.	.	TRBV6-1	TRBJ1-5	TGTGCCAGCAGTCGGGAGGCAGGGAATCAGCCCCAGAATTTT	CASSREAGNQPQNF
TRBD1	few	TRBV25-1	TRBJ1-5	TGTGCCAGCAGTGAGACAGGGGTCAGTCAGCCCCAGCATTTT	CASSETGVSQPQHF
TRBD1	.	TRBV7-2	TRBJ2-7	TGTGCCAGCAGCTCGGACAGGGCTTCCTACGAGCAGTACTTC	CASSSDRASYEQYF
.	.	TRBV11-3	TRBJ1-1	TGTGCCAGCAGCAGCAGACAGGAGAACACTGAAGCTTTCTTT	CASSSRQENTEAFF
.	.	TRBV28	TRBJ1-5	TGTGCCAGCAGCCCAAAAACAGGGTCCAGGCAGCCCCAGCATTTT	CASSPKTGSRQPQHF
.	.	TRBV16	TRBJ2-1	TGTGCCAGCAGCCACGCTAACAGGGCTTTTGAGCAGTTCTTC	CASSHANRAFEQFF
.	.	TRBV6-5	TRBJ1-2	TGTGCCAGCAGTTACGAGGGATGGGGCTATGGCTACACCTTC	CASSYEGWGYGYTF
TRBD2	.	TRBV28	TRBJ2-1	TGTGCCAGCAGTTCGACTAGCGGGAGGGCCCAACGGCAGCAGTTCTTC	CASSSTSGRAQRQQFF
.	.	TRBV27	TRBJ2-7	TGTGCCAGCACCACTTCGGGGTTACGCGAGCAGTACTTC	CASTTSGLREQYF
TRBD1	.	TRBV18	TRBJ1-1	TGTGCCAGCTCACTCTTGGACAGGACTGAAGCTTTCTTT	CASSLLDRTEAFF
TRBD2	.	TRBV5-1	TRBJ2-7	TGCGCCAGCAGCCCCAAAGCGGGACGAGATATTCTACGAGGGCAGTACTTC	CASSPKAGRDILRGQYF
.	.	TRBV19	TRBJ1-5	TGTGCCAGTAGTATAGGGCCAGGGAAACCTCACAATCAGCCCCAGCATTTT	CASSIGPGKPHNQPQHF
.	.	TRBV5-1	TRBJ1-4	TGCGCCAGCAGCCCTCTCATGGCAGGTGGAGAAAAACTGTTTTTT	CASSPLMAGGEKLFF
.	.	TRBV9	TRBJ1-1	TGTGCCAGCAGCGTTACAGGGTTGACTGAAGCTTTCTTT	CASSVTGLTEAFF
.	.	TRBV27	TRBJ1-1	TGTGCCAGCAGTTTATGGCGGCAGGGGGAAGCTTTCTTT	CASSLWRQGEAFF
TRBD1	few	TRBV6-1	TRBJ1-2	TGTGCCAGCAGTGCGGGACAGGGGATCGCCATGGGCTACACCTTC	CASSAGQGIAMGYTF
.	.	TRBV18	TRBJ2-7	TGTGCCAGCTCACCGCTGAGGACACCCCCCTACGAGCAGTACTTC	CASSPLRTPPYEQYF
.	.	TRBV30	TRBJ2-7	TGTGCCTGGAGTGGTCGACGGAGTTACTACGAGCAGTACTTC	CAWSGRRSYYEQYF
TRBD2	.	TRBV7-9	TRBJ2-1	TGTGCCAGCAGCTTAGTTCTCGGGAGGCTCTACAATGAGCAGTTCTTC	CASSLVLGRLYNEQFF
.	few	TRBV5-1	TRBJ2-7	TGCGCCAGCAGCTTGGGGGTGGGAGTGGCCTACGAGCAGTACTTC	CASSLGVGVAYEQYF
TRBD1	few	TRBV6-5	TRBJ2-6	TGTGCCAGCAGTTACCGACAGGGCTCTGGGGCCAACGTCCTGCCTTTC	CASSYRQGSGANVLPF
.	.	TRBV6-4	TRBJ1-1	TGTGCCAGCAGGACCAACAGAGTGAACACTGAAGCTTTCTTT	CASRTNRVNTEAFF
.	.	TRBV5-1	TRBJ1-1	TGCGCCAGCAGCTTGGCAAGGGGGAACACTGAAGCTTTCTTT	CASSLARGNTEAFF
TRBD1	.	TRBV5-1	TRBJ1-4	TGCGCCAGCAGTGACAGGGGGCGGGACTTTGGAAAACTGTTTTTT	CASSDRGRDFGKLFF
.	.	TRBV29-1	TRBJ1-1	TGCAGCGTCGATGCTGGGAGGGGCACTGAAGCTTTCTTT	CSVDAGRGTEAFF
.	.	TRBV7-9	TRBJ2-5	TGTGCCAGCAGCTCCTCGACAGAAGAGACCCAGTACTTC	CASSSSTEETQYF
TRBD1	.	TRBV30	TRBJ1-5	TGTGCCTGGAGTGAGGGGGCGGGTAGCAATCAGCCCCAGCATTTT	CAWSEGAGSNQPQHF
.	.	TRBV29-1	TRBJ1-3	TGCAGCGCGGAGGCACAGACAACTTTCTCTGGAAACACCATATATTTT	CSAEAQTTFSGNTIYF
TRBD1	.	TRBV27	TRBJ1-3	TGTGCCAGCGGGCCCTACGGGACAGGGACGAACACCATATATTTT	CASGPYGTGTNTIYF
TRBD1	once	TRBV9	TRBJ2-7	TGTGCCAGCAGCCCCCCAGGGGGATCCTACGAGCAGTACTTC	CASSPPGGSYEQYF
TRBD1	.	TRBV5-1	TRBJ2-5	TGCGCCAGCAGCTTGGTGGGACAGAGACAAGAGACCCAGTACTTC	CASSLVGQRQETQYF
TRBD1	once	TRBV30	TRBJ1-1	TGTGCCTGGGGGACAGGGAGACCTGAAGCTTTCTTT	CAWGTGRPEAFF
.	.	TRBV19	TRBJ1-2	TGTGCCAGTAGTATAGGACCGGGTAATGGCTACACCTTC	CASSIGPGNGYTF
.	few	TRBV6-5	TRBJ2-5	TGTGCCAGCAGTCAGGCCGGACTTTTTCGAGAGACCCAGTACTTC	CASSQAGLFRETQYF
.	.	TRBV12-5	TRBJ1-1	TGTGCTAGTGGATCTGGAGGGGAGAACACTGAAGCTTTCTTT	CASGSGGENTEAFF
.	.	TRBV18	TRBJ2-1	TGTGCCAGCTCCCCGTTTCGGTCAACCGATGAGCAGTTCTTC	CASSPFRSTDEQFF